The rows below give T cell receptor beta chains drawn from one sample of a study of blood T cell repertoires in COVID-19. Assay: immunoSEQ multiplex PCR; the TCRdb copy retains only in-frame clones and omits some. The top ten hold 5.5% of the sample, which has 200,000 to 300,000 clones, nearly 85% seen once. Sequenced material: peripheral blood. All receptors come from a human donor in a cohort sampled during active COVID-19. The CDR3 runs from the conserved cysteine through the conserved F or W. Each record gives: D gene, V gene, clone size, J gene, CDR3 DNA, CDR3 protein. A D gene is named only where the DNA matches it firmly. The size of a clone is reported for some rows only, either as once, few or many, or as a class for expanded clones.

d_gene: -
v_gene: TRBV7-3
abundance: -
j_gene: TRBJ1-1
CDR3nt: TGTGCCAGCAGCTTAAAAGGGGATGGGGCTGAAGCTTTCTTT
CDR3aa: CASSLKGDGAEAFF

d_gene: -
v_gene: TRBV4-2
abundance: few
j_gene: TRBJ1-5
CDR3nt: TGTGCCAGCAGCCAAGAACGGGGGGGCAATCAGCCCCAGCATTTT
CDR3aa: CASSQERGGNQPQHF

d_gene: TRBD2
v_gene: TRBV19
abundance: -
j_gene: TRBJ2-3
CDR3nt: TGTGCCAGTAGCCAAACGGGACTACCCCGCACAGATACGCAGTATTTT
CDR3aa: CASSQTGLPRTDTQYF

d_gene: TRBD2
v_gene: TRBV4-2
abundance: -
j_gene: TRBJ2-7
CDR3nt: TGTGCCAGCAGCCGGAGTACCCCCGGGACTAGCGGGGACGAGCAGTACTTC
CDR3aa: CASSRSTPGTSGDEQYF

d_gene: TRBD2
v_gene: TRBV7-2
abundance: -
j_gene: TRBJ2-2
CDR3nt: TGTGCCAGCAATTGGGGACTAGCACCCGGGGAGCTGTTTTTT
CDR3aa: CASNWGLAPGELFF

d_gene: TRBD2
v_gene: TRBV19
abundance: -
j_gene: TRBJ2-3
CDR3nt: TGTGCCAGTACGCTCGGCGGGGGGGCCTTGGATACGCAGTATTTT
CDR3aa: CASTLGGGALDTQYF

d_gene: TRBD1
v_gene: TRBV19
abundance: -
j_gene: TRBJ2-7
CDR3nt: TGTGCCAGCAGCTCGGACAGGGGCTACGAGCAGTACTTC
CDR3aa: CASSSDRGYEQYF

d_gene: TRBD1
v_gene: TRBV18
abundance: -
j_gene: TRBJ2-7
CDR3nt: TGTGCCAGCTCACTCCGACAGGGGTCGACCTACGAGCAGTACTTC
CDR3aa: CASSLRQGSTYEQYF

d_gene: -
v_gene: TRBV3-1/TRBV3-2
abundance: few
j_gene: TRBJ2-1
CDR3nt: TGTGCCAGCAGCCAAGATAGCTGGCCCGCGAATGAGCAGTTCTTC
CDR3aa: CASSQDSWPANEQFF

d_gene: TRBD2
v_gene: TRBV7-9
abundance: -
j_gene: TRBJ2-1
CDR3nt: TGTGCCAGCAGCTTGGTTGGCCTAGCGGACAATGAGCAGTTCTTC
CDR3aa: CASSLVGLADNEQFF

d_gene: TRBD1
v_gene: TRBV11-3
abundance: -
j_gene: TRBJ1-1
CDR3nt: TGTGCCAGCAGCCCTACAGGGGGGAACACTGAAGCTTTCTTT
CDR3aa: CASSPTGGNTEAFF

d_gene: TRBD1
v_gene: TRBV27
abundance: -
j_gene: TRBJ2-5
CDR3nt: TGTGCCAGCAGTTTATCCCGGGACAGAACTCAAGAGACCCAGTACTTC
CDR3aa: CASSLSRDRTQETQYF